The 8 T cell receptor beta chains in this list originate from one sample, sequenced in a study of CD8+ T cells in alopecia areata. The authors extracted RNA and reverse transcribed it into cDNA as the sequencing template. Some clones are missing from TCRdb's copy, which holds only in-frame ones; the method was immunoSEQ multiplex PCR. The sample contains some 210,000 clones, around three fifths of which appear only once. The sample here was CD4+ T cells sorted from blood, taken at week 0. All receptors come from a human donor with alopecia areata.

This clone was seen a single time. This chain joins TRBV7-9 and TRBJ1-6, with a weak D call TRBD1 (6 bases). The germline V gene has CDR1 SEHNR and CDR2 FQNEAQ (reference sequence). The CDR3 extends over 17 amino acids. V dropped 2 bases and J dropped 10 bases, with 21 bases sitting between them. CDR3 bases: TGTGCCAGCAGCTTACTTCCCAGGGGTAACTCAGGATCACCCCTCCACTTT. The encoded protein is CASSLLPRGNSGSPLHF.

This clone occurred a few times. The CDR3 region is CASSPPGEKLFF. CDR3 DNA: TGTGCCAGCAGTCCCCCGGGGGAAAAACTGTTTTTT. The chain joins TRBV2 to TRBJ1-4; D is ambiguous. CDR1 is SNHLY, CDR2 FYNNEI, per germline. The ends were cut back, 5 bases at V and 8 bases at J, with 9 bases in the middle. The CDR3 is 12 residues long.

This clone was found a few times. The chain is built from TRBV11-2 and TRBJ2-7, with D hard to call. This CDR3 region has 13 residues. Trimming cost V 0 bases and J 2 bases, with 5 bases left between them. CDR1 is SGHAT and CDR2 is FQNNGV in the germline V gene. The CDR3 DNA reads as TGTGCCAGCAGCTTAGACCCCCCCTACGAGCAGTACTTC. This codes for CASSLDPPYEQYF.

The V call is TRBV30, the J call TRBJ2-1; tentative D call: TRBD1 (6 bases). Trimming took 2 bases from V and 13 from J, leaving 15 bases between them. Per the germline V gene, CDR1 is GTSNPN and CDR2 is SVGIG (reference sequence). The CDR3 runs 12 residues. The CDR3 sequence: CAWSTDRFRQFF. The CDR3 coding sequence is TGTGCCTGGAGTACCGACAGGTTCCGTCAGTTCTTC.

This clone was observed many times. The rearrangement links TRBV6-1 to TRBJ2-3, with 9 bases lining up with TRBD1. Germline-derived CDR1 and CDR2 are MNHNS and SASEGT. Losses at the gene ends were 7 bases for V and 1 base for J; bases not matched to a gene: 3. The CDR3 is made up of 14 amino acids. The CDR3 here is CASTRDRGTDTQYF. In nucleotides, the CDR3 is TGTGCCAGCACCCGGGACAGGGGCACAGATACGCAGTATTTT.

This clone has a handful of counts. The rearrangement joins TRBV5-1 to TRBJ1-4; D is uncertain. The CDR3 runs 14 residues. Germline CDR1 is SGHRS and CDR2 is YFSETQ. V was trimmed by 4 bases and J by 0 bases, leaving 7 bases between them. CDR3: CASSRIATNEKLFF. The CDR3 nucleotides are TGCGCCAGCAGCAGAATAGCAACTAATGAAAAACTGTTTTTT. Based on the CDR3 plus reference TRBV5-1 and TRBJ1-4, the full variable domain is KAGVTQTPRYLIKTRGQQVTLSCSPISGHRSVSWYQQTPGQGLQFLFEYFSETQRNKGNFPGRFSGRQFSNSRSEMNVSTLELGDSALYLCASSRIATNEKLFFGSGTQLSVL.

V and J are TRBV10-3 and TRBJ2-7, with 10 bases lining up with TRBD1. This CDR3 spans 14 amino acids. Germline V gives CDR1 ENHRY, CDR2 SYGVKD. Unmatched junction bases numbered 7, after V lost 4 bases and J lost 7 bases. This chain's CDR3 is CAISGGTGEKEQYF. DNA for the CDR3: TGTGCCATCAGTGGAGGGACAGGGGAAAAAGAGCAGTACTTC.

The chain employs TRBV5-4 and TRBJ2-7; no reliable D call. V lost 0 bases, J lost 3 bases, and 1 base lay in between. Germline CDR1 SGHNT, CDR2 YYREEE (reference sequence). The CDR3 consists of 11 residues. DNA for the CDR3: TGTGCCAGCAGCTTGGACTACGAGCAGTACTTC. Translated: CASSLDYEQYF.